The 5 T cell receptor beta chains in this list originate from one sample, sequenced in a study of blood T cell repertoires in COVID-19. Clones were sequenced by immunoSEQ multiplex PCR, and TCRdb holds only the in-frame ones, with some missing. The table includes more than 200,000 clones, roughly 84% detected once. Sequences were obtained from peripheral blood. These receptors were collected from a woman aged 40 to 55 who had recovered from COVID-19.

This rearrangement joins TRBV5-6 to TRBJ1-2; unclear D gene. Germline CDR1 is SGHDT and CDR2 is YYEEEE. CDR3 length: 12 residues. V shed 0 bases and J shed 7 bases, with 7 bases lying between them. The CDR3 nucleotides read TGTGCCAGCAGCTTGGTCGGGGTTGGCTACACCTTC. It codes for CASSLVGVGYTF.

This rearrangement joins TRBV10-3 to TRBJ1-5; D is perhaps TRBD1 (5 bases). With 6 bases removed from V and 2 bases from J, the gap between germline ends came to 11 bases. This CDR3 spans 14 amino acids. Germline-derived CDR1 and CDR2 are ENHRY and SYGVKD. Here the CDR3 DNA reads TGTGCCATCAGCCCGGGGGAAGGCAATCAGCCCCAGCATTTT. This codes for CAISPGEGNQPQHF.

The chain employs TRBV29-1 and TRBJ1-3; 9 bases line up with TRBD1. V shed 6 bases and J 4 bases; nucleotides not matched to a gene: 7. In germline, CDR1 is SQVTM, CDR2 ANQGSEA. This CDR3 is built from 14 residues. The CDR3 nucleotides are TGCAGCGTAACAGGGGGCCTTAAGGGAAACACCATATATTTT. This gives the protein CSVTGGLKGNTIYF.

V usage is TRBV6-5 and J usage is TRBJ1-1; D possibly corresponds to TRBD1 (6 bases). Germline CDR1 is MNHEY and CDR2 is SVGAGI. This CDR3 contains 13 residues. V was trimmed by 6 bases and J by 1 base, leaving 9 bases between them. CDR3: CASSSGQNTEAFF. In DNA form, the CDR3 reads TGTGCCAGCAGCTCGGGACAGAACACTGAAGCTTTCTTT.

CDR3 DNA sequence: TGTGCCAGCAGTTACTCCATGAACACCGGGGAGCTGTTTTTT. This gives the protein CASSYSMNTGELFF. V is TRBV6-2 or TRBV6-3 and J is TRBJ2-2; D unclear. Trimming took 0 bases from V and 1 from J, leaving 3 bases between them. Germline-derived CDR1 and CDR2 are MNHEY and SVGEGT. This CDR3 is 14 amino acids long.